This passage covers 24 T cell receptor beta chains from one sample sequenced in a study of blood T cell repertoires in COVID-19 (dated by TCRdb to 2020 to 2021). Libraries were built with the immunoSEQ multiplex PCR assay. Drawn from immuneACCESS, this table holds only the in-frame rearrangements with V and J called that TCRdb kept. Clones are partly lost; checked studies trace under half to an unresolved V gene and leave the rest unexplained. The sample table shows roughly 200,000 clones, and nearly 90% are seen once. Of the sample, 2% to 2.5% falls within the top ten clones. Sequenced: PBMCs or T cells enriched from blood (not recorded which). The receptors derive from a woman in her thirties or forties with acute COVID-19.

This clone occurred once. This chain connects TRBV18 to TRBJ2-1, with D tentatively TRBD2 (6 bases). The CDR3 extends over 13 amino acids. The germline V gene has CDR1 KGHSH and CDR2 LQKENI. Trimming took 3 bases from V and 13 from J, leaving 16 bases between them. The CDR3 loop reads CASSPGTFPLQFF. The CDR3 nucleotides are TGTGCCAGCTCACCGGGGACTTTTCCCCTACAGTTCTTC.

The chain employs TRBV29-1 and TRBJ1-1, with 9 positions matching TRBD1. This CDR3 is 15 amino acids long. Per the germline V gene, CDR1 is SQVTM and CDR2 is ANQGSEA. The V gene end was trimmed by 2 bases and the J gene end by 1 base; junction bases not matched to a gene: 5. The CDR3 DNA sequence: TGCAGCGTTGAAAGGACAGGGGCGACGAACACTGAAGCTTTCTTT. It translates to CSVERTGATNTEAFF.

This rearrangement joins TRBV5-8 to TRBJ1-1; D may be TRBD1 (5 bases). This CDR3 comprises 13 residues. CDR1 and CDR2 from the germline V gene are SGHTS and YDEGEE. V was cut by 5 bases and J by 2 bases, with 10 bases left in between. CDR3 loop: CASRRTLNTEAFF. CDR3 nucleotides: TGTGCCAGCAGGCGGACACTAAACACTGAAGCTTTCTTT.

This chain uses TRBV19 with TRBJ1-6; 10 bases align to TRBD1. Germline trimming cut 3 bases from V and 9 bases from J; bases unmatched to any gene: 5. The CDR3 contains 15 residues. Looked up from germline, CDR1 is LNHDA and CDR2 is SQIVND (reference sequence). The CDR3 loop reads CASSMWTGGSSPLHF. DNA for the CDR3: TGTGCCAGTAGTATGTGGACAGGGGGAAGTTCACCCCTCCACTTT.

This clone was observed a few times. The chain links TRBV9 to TRBJ2-3; 9 bases are shared with TRBD1. This CDR3 comprises 15 residues. With V trimmed by 3 bases and J by 5 bases, 7 bases remained unmatched. Germline loops: CDR1 SGDLS, CDR2 YYNGEE. The DNA for the CDR3 is TGTGCCAGCAGCGAACAGGGGGCGTCCGGAGATACGCAGTATTTT. Translating it yields CASSEQGASGDTQYF.

This clone was picked up one time. The chain has TRBV18 and TRBJ2-5, with 14 bases identical to TRBD2. Germline loops: CDR1 KGHSH, CDR2 LQKENI. The CDR3 sequence is 18 residues long. With V trimmed by 3 bases and J by 0 bases, 6 bases remained unmatched. The CDR3 DNA sequence: TGTGCCAGCTCACCTACATCGGGACTAGCGGGGGACCAAGAGACCCAGTACTTC. Protein: CASSPTSGLAGDQETQYF.

The genes are TRBV10-2 and TRBJ2-1, with 14 positions matching TRBD2. The CDR3 has 17 residues. V gave up 4 bases and J gave up 6 bases; unmatched junction bases: 8. Germline lookup yields CDR1 WSHSY and CDR2 SAAADI. Here the CDR3 DNA reads TGCGCCAGCAGTGGGACTAGCGGGAGGTCCCTGTCCAATGAGCAGTTCTTC. Encoded protein: CASSGTSGRSLSNEQFF.

V and J are TRBV27 and TRBJ1-1, with D tentatively TRBD1 (5 bases). CDR3 length equals 15 residues. Germline values: CDR1 MNHEY, CDR2 SMNVEV (reference sequence). V dropped 1 base and J dropped 0 bases, with 9 bases sitting between them. CDR3 residues: CASSLWGQMNTEAFF. In DNA, the CDR3 is TGTGCCAGCAGTTTATGGGGCCAGATGAACACTGAAGCTTTCTTT.

The chain links TRBV6-2 or TRBV6-3 to TRBJ2-7, with TRBD2 identical over 13 bases. V lost 4 bases to trimming and J lost 3 bases; unmatched junction nucleotides: 3. Germline values: CDR1 MNHEY, CDR2 SVGEGT. This CDR3 has 15 residues. The CDR3 loop reads CASSSRLAGGYEQYF. CDR3 bases: TGTGCCAGCAGTTCCAGACTAGCGGGGGGCTACGAGCAGTACTTC.

This clone is a singleton in its sample. The chain joins TRBV5-1 to TRBJ1-4, with TRBD1 matching over 7 bases. Trimming cost V 4 bases and J 8 bases; bases outside gene matches: 8. The germline V gene encodes CDR1 SGHRS and CDR2 YFSETQ. This CDR3 has 14 amino acids. The chain's CDR3 is CASSREGAGEKLFF. The CDR3 bases are TGCGCCAGCAGCAGAGAGGGGGCGGGGGAAAAACTGTTTTTT.

The chain carries TRBV3-1 (or the pseudogene TRBV3-2) and TRBJ2-7; TRBD2 is a possible D gene (7 bases). V lost 0 bases to trimming and J lost 3 bases, with 12 bases between them. CDR1 and CDR2 (germline): LGHDT, YNNKEL (reference sequence). The CDR3 has 15 residues. The CDR3 coding sequence is TGTGCCAGCAGCCAAGATTGGGGGGGGCGCTACGAGCAGTACTTC. Residues: CASSQDWGGRYEQYF.

This chain links TRBV19 with TRBJ2-7, with 8 bases aligning to TRBD1. The trim removed 1 base at V and 1 base at J, leaving 3 bases unmatched. Germline CDR1 is LNHDA and CDR2 is SQIVND (reference sequence). This CDR3 has 15 residues. The CDR3 coding sequence is TGTGCCAGTAGTATAGGACAGGGGATTTCCTACGAGCAGTACTTC. Translated: CASSIGQGISYEQYF.

The J gene is TRBJ2-3, the V gene TRBV5-4, with a weak D call TRBD2 (6 bases). There are 17 residues in the CDR3. Germline V CDR1 and CDR2: SGHNT, YYREEE (reference sequence). The V end was cut by 2 bases, the J end by 4 bases, with 20 bases between. CDR3 nucleotide sequence: TGTGCCAGCAGCTTAGGAGGGCCCGGGGTTAAGTCAGATACGCAGTATTTT. It yields the protein CASSLGGPGVKSDTQYF.

This chain joins TRBV13 and TRBJ1-1; maybe TRBD1 (6 bases). This CDR3 is 14 amino acids long. The V gene lost 5 bases and the J gene lost 1 base, with 11 bases spanning the gap. Germline assignment: CDR1 PRHDT and CDR2 FYEKMQ (reference sequence). The CDR3 here is CASSNRVGNTEAFF. CDR3 bases: TGTGCCAGCAGCAACAGGGTTGGGAACACTGAAGCTTTCTTT.

The chain employs TRBV5-6 and TRBJ2-1; weak D call: TRBD1 (6 bases). The CDR3 length is 16 residues. Germline assignment: CDR1 SGHDT and CDR2 YYEEEE. Trimming removed 0 bases from V and 5 bases from J, with 15 bases in between. CDR3 nucleotide sequence: TGTGCCAGCAGCTTGGAAGATTTAGAGGGGGACAATGAGCAGTTCTTC. Its translation: CASSLEDLEGDNEQFF.

This chain links TRBV2 with TRBJ2-7; perhaps TRBD1 as D (5 bases). This CDR3 region has 13 residues. Germline assignment: CDR1 SNHLY and CDR2 FYNNEI. The V end lost 4 bases, the J end lost 5 bases, and 12 bases lay between the germline ends. The CDR3 reads CASSGQGIHEQYF. CDR3 DNA: TGTGCCAGCAGTGGTCAGGGTATCCACGAGCAGTACTTC.

This sequence joins TRBV5-1 and TRBJ2-5, with D perhaps matching TRBD2 (6 bases). The CDR3 runs 13 residues. Germline V gene lookup returns CDR1 SGHRS and CDR2 YFSETQ. V lost 4 bases to trimming and J lost 0 bases, with 7 bases between them. The CDR3 DNA follows: TGCGCCAGCAGCGCTAGCGACCAAGAGACCCAGTACTTC. Amino acids: CASSASDQETQYF.

The chain combines TRBV4-1 with TRBJ2-4, with no clear D. Per the germline V gene, CDR1 is MGHRA and CDR2 is YSYEKL. The CDR3 consists of 13 residues. Trimming removed 3 bases at V and 7 bases at J, with 10 bases between. The CDR3 coding sequence is TGCGCCAGCAGCCAGCTTCCCGGGAACATTCAGTACTTC. Translated: CASSQLPGNIQYF.

The chain is built from TRBV28 and TRBJ2-7; 10 nucleotides align to TRBD2. The V and J ends lost 6 bases and 0 bases, in that order; junction bases with no gene match: 11. This CDR3 comprises 17 residues. Germline V gives CDR1 MDHEN, CDR2 SYDVKM. The CDR3 protein is CASRPLAGPQFSYEQYF. Here the CDR3 DNA reads TGTGCCAGCAGGCCACTAGCGGGGCCACAGTTCTCCTACGAGCAGTACTTC. Filled out from reference TRBV28 and TRBJ2-7, the complete variable domain reads DVKVTQSSRYLVKRTGEKVFLECVQDMDHENMFWYRQDPGLGLRLIYFSYDVKMKEKGDIPEGYSVSREKKERFSLILESASTNQTSMYLCASRPLAGPQFSYEQYFGPGTRLTVT.

The rearrangement uses TRBV30 and TRBJ2-3; maybe TRBD2 (5 bases). The CDR3 has 16 amino acids. Trimming pared 3 bases from V and 4 bases from J, leaving 20 bases between. Germline values: CDR1 GTSNPN, CDR2 SVGIG (reference sequence). The DNA of the CDR3 is TGTGCCTGGAGCTATACCCTAGCCGGAGTCCCAGATACGCAGTATTTT. Amino acid sequence: CAWSYTLAGVPDTQYF.

The genes are TRBV2 and TRBJ2-5, with D possibly being TRBD2 (6 bases). CDR3 length: 16 amino acids. The V gene lost 0 bases and the J gene lost 5 bases, with 16 bases spanning the gap. The germline gives CDR1 SNHLY, CDR2 FYNNEI. CDR3 nucleotide sequence: TGTGCCAGCAGTGAAGCTGGGAAAGGGGCGGGGGAGACCCAGTACTTC. It translates to CASSEAGKGAGETQYF.

V is TRBV9 and J is TRBJ2-5, with TRBD2 identical over 7 bases. CDR1 SGDLS and CDR2 YYNGEE come from the germline V gene. J was trimmed by 0 bases and V by 0 bases; bases with no gene match: 2. The CDR3 length is 15 residues. CDR3 in amino acids: CASSVGAGNQETQYF. CDR3 DNA: TGTGCCAGCAGCGTAGGAGCGGGAAACCAAGAGACCCAGTACTTC.

V usage is TRBV28 and J usage is TRBJ2-5; 11 positions match TRBD2. This CDR3 is built from 16 residues. The trim removed 5 bases at V and 5 bases at J, leaving 10 bases unmatched. Germline CDR1 reads MDHEN; CDR2 reads SYDVKM. This CDR3 is CASSIIAGGPRETQYF. CDR3 sequence (DNA): TGTGCCAGCAGTATTATAGCGGGGGGGCCGAGGGAGACCCAGTACTTC.

The chain has TRBV6-1 and TRBJ2-5; TRBD2 is a possible D gene (6 bases). Trimming removed 2 bases from V and 4 bases from J, with 11 bases in between. Per the germline V gene, CDR1 is MNHNS and CDR2 is SASEGT. There are 14 residues in the CDR3. The CDR3 protein is CASSERVRGETQYF. Written as DNA, the CDR3 is TGTGCCAGCAGTGAACGGGTGCGGGGAGAGACCCAGTACTTC.